Given below is one T cell receptor beta chain in context. As yet, its antigen is unknown. Since a much larger clone is just one base distant, this may be a read error. Previously, flow cytometry had revealed CD8+CD57+ cell expansion in the patients chosen for sequencing. The cohort consisted entirely of patients having severe acquired aplastic anemia. These data belong to a study of CD8+CD57+ T cells in acquired aplastic anemia. Study information: The DNA of sorted CD4+ and CD8+ cells averaged around 3 ug.

Profiling that covered TCR beta VDJ and CDR3 relied on genomic DNA as its template. TCRdb redid the calling of the reads with MiXCR, one entry per CDR3 protein. The data hold 210,000 or so distinct CDR3 sequences, with around 50% observed a single time. Broader study findings: Overlapping CD8+ CDR3 repertoires of patients and controls contained approximately 28 shared sequences.

Trimming cost V 6 bases and J 4 bases, with 9 bases left between them. There are 12 residues in the CDR3. Per germline, CDR1 SGHTA and CDR2 FQGNSA. The chain couples TRBV7-2 to TRBJ2-5; D uncertain. The specimen was sorted CD4+, CD8+, or CD8+CD57+ T cells (not recorded which) from PBMCs. The clonotype comes from a human donor with aplastic anemia. CDR3 sequence: CASSCPRETQYF. The CDR3, as DNA: TGTGCCAGCAGTTGCCCGAGAGAGACCCAGTACTTC.